Listed here is a single T cell receptor (beta chain). This record comes from a study of spatial heterogeneity in lung cancer. Each CDR3 protein gets one entry after TCRdb re-called the 5' RACE reads with MiXCR. Of 110,000 or so distinct CDR3 sequences listed, 10% to 14% are singletons. Described time point: blood at routine non-recurrence follow-up after resection. Per germline, CDR1 KGHSH and CDR2 LQKENI. Trimming removed 4 bases from V and 3 bases from J; junction bases left unmatched: 1. This CDR3 is built from 13 residues. The receptor's source is a female donor with early-stage non-small cell lung cancer. This sequence joins TRBV18 and TRBJ2-3; 7 bases map to TRBD1. Material: PBMCs, obtained at follow-up. The CDR3: CASSQGQTDTQYF. DNA of the CDR3: TGTGCCAGCTCACAGGGACAGACAGATACGCAGTATTTT.